These 30 T cell receptor beta chains originate from one sample sequenced in a study of PD-1 blockade in classical Hodgkin lymphoma (dated by TCRdb to 2019 to 2021). Libraries were built with the immunoSEQ multiplex PCR assay. TCRdb holds this immuneACCESS table with in-frame rearrangements only. Some clones are missing; in checked studies, unresolved V genes explain under half, and the rest has no known cause. In this sample the table shows about 17,000 clones, approximately 92% of which occur a single time. The ten top clones hold 6.5% to 8.5% of the sample. The intended sense of this specimen's time point label: newly diagnosed, previously untreated cHL patient sample. The sample taken for sequencing was peripheral blood mononuclear cells (PBMCs). These receptor sequences come from a human donor with classical Hodgkin lymphoma.

The J gene is TRBJ1-5, the V gene TRBV7-2, with D possibly TRBD1 on 6 matching bases. The germline V and J ends were trimmed by 4 bases and 7 bases, with 14 bases remaining between them. The germline V gene has CDR1 SGHTA and CDR2 FQGNSA. The CDR3 totals 14 residues. CDR3 bases: TGTGCCAGCAGCTACCAGGGAGGGGGACAGCCCCAGCATTTT. Its protein product is CASSYQGGGQPQHF. The variable domain in full, with the rest retrieved from reference TRBV7-2 and TRBJ1-5, is GAGVSQSPSNKVTEKGKDVELRCDPISGHTALYWYRQSLGQGLEFLIYFQGNSAPDKSGLPSDRFSAERTGGSVSTLTIQRTQQEDSAVYLCASSYQGGGQPQHFGDGTRLSIL.

The rearrangement links TRBV29-1 to TRBJ2-3; D call uncertain. Germline V gives CDR1 SQVTM, CDR2 ANQGSEA. This CDR3 is built from 14 residues. The V and J ends lost 0 bases and 2 bases respectively, with 9 bases between them. In nucleotides, the CDR3 is TGCAGCGTTGAAGACAGGTCGATCACAGATACGCAGTATTTT. It encodes CSVEDRSITDTQYF.

The chain combines TRBV5-1 with TRBJ1-2, with D hard to call. CDR1 SGHRS and CDR2 YFSETQ come from the germline V gene. Between the trimmed V and J ends, which lost 1 base and 6 bases, there was a span of 10 bases. This CDR3 spans 13 amino acids. CDR3: CASSLQGSNGYTF. The CDR3 DNA reads as TGCGCCAGCAGCTTGCAAGGGTCCAATGGCTACACCTTC.

CDR3 sequence reads: CAWDSQGQPQHF. The CDR3 DNA is TGTGCCTGGGACAGTCAGGGTCAGCCCCAGCATTTT. V and J are TRBV30 and TRBJ1-5; perhaps TRBD1 as D (5 bases). This CDR3 is 12 amino acids long. V lost 5 bases and J lost 6, with 11 bases in between. CDR1 is GTSNPN and CDR2 is SVGIG in the germline V gene (reference sequence).

This chain connects TRBV5-5 to TRBJ1-5; perhaps TRBD1 as D (5 bases). CDR1 is SGHKS and CDR2 is YYEKEE in the germline V gene (reference sequence). V was shortened by 3 bases and J by 3 bases, with 10 bases between the two germline ends. The CDR3 contains 14 residues. The DNA of the CDR3 is TGTGCCAGCAGCTGGGACGGAAACAATCAGCCCCAGCATTTT. The encoded protein is CASSWDGNNQPQHF.

The chain employs TRBV2 and TRBJ2-1; 13 nucleotides match TRBD2. V was pared by 7 bases and J by 10 bases, with 10 bases of the junction left unmatched. In germline, CDR1 is SNHLY, CDR2 FYNNEI. CDR3 length: 15 residues. CDR3 nucleotide sequence: TGTGCCAGCACCTACCAGGGGACTAGCGGGACAGAGCAGTTCTTC. Translation gives CASTYQGTSGTEQFF.

V and J are TRBV13 and TRBJ2-7; D remains ambiguous. This CDR3 has 18 amino acids. V was clipped by 4 bases and J by 1 base, with 23 bases between them. Germline assignment: CDR1 PRHDT and CDR2 FYEKMQ (reference sequence). CDR3 sequence: CASSSLRPLKNRSYEQYF. In nucleotides, the CDR3 is TGTGCCAGCAGCTCTCTCCGTCCCCTGAAGAATCGATCCTACGAGCAGTACTTC. Full variable domain (rest looked up from reference TRBV13 and TRBJ2-7): AAGVIQSPRHLIKEKRETATLKCYPIPRHDTVYWYQQGPGQDPQFLISFYEKMQSDKGSIPDRFSAQQFSDYHSELNMSSLELGDSALYFCASSSLRPLKNRSYEQYFGPGTRLTVT.

V usage is TRBV30 and J usage is TRBJ2-1; TRBD1 is a possible D gene (6 bases). With 1 base removed from V and 4 bases from J, the gap between germline ends came to 14 bases. This CDR3 is built from 15 residues. Germline V gives CDR1 GTSNPN, CDR2 SVGIG (reference sequence). CDR3 region: CAWSDRVVGYNEQFF. In DNA, the CDR3 is TGTGCCTGGAGTGACAGGGTTGTTGGGTACAATGAGCAGTTCTTC.

This chain joins TRBV27 and TRBJ2-7; 8 bases line up with TRBD2. CDR1 and CDR2 (germline): MNHEY, SMNVEV (reference sequence). V shed 6 bases, J shed 4 bases, and the junction held 8 bases outside the gene matches. This CDR3 comprises 14 residues. CDR3 in DNA: TGTGCCAGCAGACGAAGCGGGAGTCAATACGAGCAGTACTTC. It codes for CASRRSGSQYEQYF.

V is TRBV6-5 and J is TRBJ2-7, with TRBD1 as a possible D gene (6 bases). This CDR3 comprises 13 residues. In germline, CDR1 is MNHEY, CDR2 SVGAGI. V lost 6 bases and J 2 bases, leaving 11 bases between the germline ends. In nucleotides, the CDR3 is TGTGCCAGCAGACGGACAGAAACCTACGAGCAGTACTTC. Its protein product is CASRRTETYEQYF.

The V gene is TRBV4-1, the J gene TRBJ2-5; 7 nucleotides align to TRBD1. With V trimmed by 0 bases and J by 7 bases, 5 bases remained unmatched. This CDR3 region has 14 residues. CDR1 MGHRA and CDR2 YSYEKL come from the germline V gene. DNA of the CDR3: TGCGCCAGCAGCCAAGAAAGACAGGGAGCGACCCAGTACTTC. Translation: CASSQERQGATQYF.

The chain recombines TRBV6-4 with TRBJ2-3, with D maybe TRBD1 (6 bases). V was clipped by 0 bases and J by 2 bases, with 12 bases between them. The CDR3 covers 16 residues. Germline V gene lookup returns CDR1 MRHNA and CDR2 SNTAGT. CDR3 coding DNA: TGTGCCAGCAGTGACTCGAGTCAGGGGCACACAGATACGCAGTATTTT. It encodes CASSDSSQGHTDTQYF.

The chain couples TRBV9 to TRBJ1-3; D unclear. Germline V gives CDR1 SGDLS, CDR2 YYNGEE. The CDR3 is 14 amino acids. V gave up 7 bases and J gave up 1 base, with 12 bases separating them. The CDR3 region has the DNA TGTGCCAGCGCGCAAGTGGCGTCTGGAAACACCATATATTTT. Protein product: CASAQVASGNTIYF.

This chain links TRBV7-8 with TRBJ1-3; 8 bases fit TRBD1. Germline CDR1 reads SGHVS; CDR2 reads FQNEAQ. There are 16 residues in the CDR3. V was clipped by 1 base and J by 2 bases; unmatched bases: 4. The DNA for the CDR3 is TGTGCCAGCAGCTTAGTGGCAGGGGGCACTGGAAACACCATATATTTT. Encoded protein: CASSLVAGGTGNTIYF.

The rearrangement links TRBV4-1 to TRBJ2-2; D is tentatively TRBD1 or TRBD2 (5 bases each). V was clipped by 0 bases and J by 0 bases, with 14 bases between them. CDR1 is MGHRA, CDR2 YSYEKL, per germline. The CDR3 is made up of 18 amino acids. For the CDR3, the DNA is TGCGCCAGCAGCCAAGAAAGAGGGACGTCTACGAACACCGGGGAGCTGTTTTTT. Translating gives CASSQERGTSTNTGELFF.

The chain is built from TRBV25-1 and TRBJ2-5, with a weak D call TRBD1 (5 bases). V gave up 3 bases and J gave up 3 bases, with 11 bases separating them. The CDR3 totals 14 residues. From germline, CDR1 is MGHDK and CDR2 SYGVNS. The CDR3 sequence: CASSDSRVEETQYF. CDR3 DNA: TGTGCCAGCAGTGATTCCAGGGTAGAAGAGACCCAGTACTTC.

V is TRBV7-9 and J is TRBJ2-1; possible D gene TRBD1, 6 bases. V lost 5 bases and J 6 bases, leaving 8 bases between the germline ends. Germline CDR1 SEHNR, CDR2 FQNEAQ (reference sequence). This CDR3 has 12 amino acids. The CDR3, as DNA: TGTGCCAGCAGCACCAGGGGCAATGAGCAGTTCTTC. Its protein product is CASSTRGNEQFF.

This clone was seen just once. The chain joins TRBV25-1 to TRBJ2-3, with 9 positions matching TRBD2. Germline CDR1 and CDR2: MGHDK and SYGVNS. Unmatched junction bases numbered 8, after V lost 5 bases and J lost 2 bases. CDR3 length: 16 residues. The CDR3 DNA follows: TGTGCCAGCAGTTCCTCCGGGACTAGCCTCACAGATACGCAGTATTTT. Protein sequence: CASSSSGTSLTDTQYF.

The V gene is TRBV5-4, the J gene TRBJ2-5; no clear D gene. CDR3 length: 11 amino acids. The V gene's germline CDR1 is SGHNT and CDR2 YYREEE (reference sequence). The V gene lost 6 bases and the J gene lost 5 bases, with 8 bases spanning the gap. The CDR3 sequence is CASIMGETQYF. In DNA, the CDR3 is TGTGCCAGCATAATGGGGGAGACCCAGTACTTC.

The chain couples TRBV7-6 to TRBJ1-2; 7 positions agree with TRBD1. The V gene end was trimmed by 5 bases and the J gene end by 1 base; junction bases not matched to a gene: 4. CDR1 and CDR2 (germline): SGHVS, FNYEAQ. The CDR3 has 14 amino acids. CDR3 loop: CASSPRDSNYGYTF. Here the CDR3 DNA reads TGTGCCAGCAGCCCCCGGGACAGTAACTATGGCTACACCTTC.

CDR3 sequence reads: CASSEFLATGNTIYF. CDR3 nucleotide sequence: TGCGCCAGCAGTGAGTTCTTGGCGACTGGAAACACCATATATTTT. This chain connects TRBV10-1 to TRBJ1-3, with D unclear. Germline lookup yields CDR1 WNHNN and CDR2 SYGVQD (reference sequence). Trimming shortened V by 1 base and J by 2 bases, and 9 bases separated the two germline ends. The CDR3 covers 15 residues.

The rearrangement uses TRBV30 and TRBJ2-5, with 14 positions matching TRBD2. V dropped 5 bases and J dropped 4; count of bases not matched to a gene: 3. The CDR3 is 14 residues long. Germline loops: CDR1 GTSNPN, CDR2 SVGIG (reference sequence). The CDR3, as DNA: TGTGCCTGGGGGACTAGCGGGAGTGGAGAGACCCAGTACTTC. This encodes CAWGTSGSGETQYF.

The chain links TRBV11-2 to TRBJ2-3; D ambiguous. Germline values: CDR1 SGHAT, CDR2 FQNNGV. Trimming removed 4 bases at V and 4 bases at J, with 6 bases between. This CDR3 contains 12 residues. The CDR3 region is CASSSGPDTQYF. The CDR3 coding sequence is TGTGCCAGCAGCTCAGGCCCAGATACGCAGTATTTT.

The gene calls are TRBV5-6 and TRBJ1-1; maybe TRBD1 (5 bases). Trimming left V 3 bases short and J 6 bases short, with 12 bases between. The CDR3 sequence is 13 residues long. The germline V gene encodes CDR1 SGHDT and CDR2 YYEEEE. CDR3 sequence: CASSWRQRPEAFF. CDR3 nucleotide sequence: TGTGCCAGCAGCTGGCGACAGAGACCTGAAGCTTTCTTT.

This clone has a single count. This sequence joins TRBV2 and TRBJ2-1, with 8 bases identical to TRBD1. Germline CDR1 reads SNHLY; CDR2 reads FYNNEI. CDR3 size: 15 residues. V lost 4 bases and J lost 9; bases outside the gene matches: 11. The CDR3 sequence: CASSASAGGRGEQFF. The DNA for the CDR3 is TGTGCCAGCAGTGCTTCGGCAGGGGGCCGGGGTGAGCAGTTCTTC.

The chain joins TRBV7-9 to TRBJ1-3; D not certain. V gave up 1 base and J gave up 7 bases, with 8 bases separating them. The CDR3 extends over 13 amino acids. CDR1 is SEHNR and CDR2 is FQNEAQ in the germline V gene (reference sequence). CDR3 in DNA: TGTGCCAGCAGCTTAGTTCATGGCAACACCATATATTTT. Its protein product is CASSLVHGNTIYF.

The chain combines TRBV7-2 with TRBJ1-5; TRBD1 agrees at 8 bases. J lost 6 bases, V lost 1 base, and 5 bases had no gene match. Germline V lookup: CDR1 SGHTA, CDR2 FQGNSA. This CDR3 comprises 15 residues. Here the CDR3 DNA reads TGTGCCAGCAGCTTAGGAGGACAGGGTGGTCAGCCCCAGCATTTT. Translation gives CASSLGGQGGQPQHF.

The chain couples TRBV27 to TRBJ2-4; D call uncertain. Trimming pared 4 bases from V and 4 bases from J, leaving 8 bases between. The CDR3 extends over 13 amino acids. Looked up from germline, CDR1 is MNHEY and CDR2 is SMNVEV (reference sequence). Here the CDR3 DNA reads TGTGCCAGCAGTTATGGGCCGAAAAACATTCAGTACTTC. The encoded protein is CASSYGPKNIQYF.

V usage is TRBV27 and J usage is TRBJ2-1; the match to TRBD2 covers 7 bases. This CDR3 comprises 13 residues. Looked up from germline, CDR1 is MNHEY and CDR2 is SMNVEV (reference sequence). Trimming at V came to 5 bases and at J to 4 bases, leaving 2 bases not matched to a gene. CDR3 DNA: TGTGCCAGCAGTGGCGGGGGTTACAATGAGCAGTTCTTC. Translation: CASSGGGYNEQFF.

This clone appeared once. The rearrangement links TRBV7-8 to TRBJ2-5; D remains unclear. CDR3 length: 16 amino acids. Trimming shortened V by 1 base and J by 0 bases, and 12 bases separated the two germline ends. CDR1 is SGHVS and CDR2 is FQNEAQ in the germline V gene. The CDR3 here is CASSLVWTAYQETQYF. DNA of the CDR3: TGTGCCAGCAGCTTAGTTTGGACCGCGTACCAAGAGACCCAGTACTTC.